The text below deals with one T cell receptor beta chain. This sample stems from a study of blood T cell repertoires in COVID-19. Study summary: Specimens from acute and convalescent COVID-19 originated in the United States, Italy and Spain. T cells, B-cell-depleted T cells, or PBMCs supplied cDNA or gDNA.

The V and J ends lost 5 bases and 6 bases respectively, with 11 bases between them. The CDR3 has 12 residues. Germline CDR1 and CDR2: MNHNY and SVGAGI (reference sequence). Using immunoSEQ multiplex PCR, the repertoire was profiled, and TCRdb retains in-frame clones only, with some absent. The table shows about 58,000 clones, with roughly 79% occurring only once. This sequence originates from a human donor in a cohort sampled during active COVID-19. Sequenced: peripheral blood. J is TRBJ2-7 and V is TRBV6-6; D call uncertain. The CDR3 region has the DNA TGTGCCAGCAGTCAATTGGGCTCCGAGCAGTACTTC. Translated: CASSQLGSEQYF.